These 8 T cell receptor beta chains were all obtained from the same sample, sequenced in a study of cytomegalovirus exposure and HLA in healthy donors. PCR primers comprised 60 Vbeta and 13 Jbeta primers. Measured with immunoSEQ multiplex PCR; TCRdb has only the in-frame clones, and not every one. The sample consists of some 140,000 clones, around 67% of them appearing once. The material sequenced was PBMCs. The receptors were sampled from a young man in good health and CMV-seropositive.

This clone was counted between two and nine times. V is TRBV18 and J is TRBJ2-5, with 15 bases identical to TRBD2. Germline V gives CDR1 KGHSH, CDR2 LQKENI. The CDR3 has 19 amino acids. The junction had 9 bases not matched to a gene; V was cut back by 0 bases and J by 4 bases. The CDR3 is CASSPPGLAGGAQIETQYF. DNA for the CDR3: TGTGCCAGCTCACCACCCGGACTAGCGGGAGGGGCCCAAATAGAGACCCAGTACTTC. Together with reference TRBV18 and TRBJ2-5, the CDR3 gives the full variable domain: NAGVMQNPRHLVRRRGQEARLRCSPMKGHSHVYWYRQLPEEGLKFMVYLQKENIIDESGMPKERFSAEFPKEGPSILRIQQVVRGDSAAYFCASSPPGLAGGAQIETQYFGPGTRLLVL.

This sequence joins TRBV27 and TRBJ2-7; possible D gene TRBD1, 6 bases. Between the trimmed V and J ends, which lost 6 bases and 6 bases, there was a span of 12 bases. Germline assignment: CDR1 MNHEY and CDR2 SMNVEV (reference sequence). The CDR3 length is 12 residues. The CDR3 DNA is TGTGCCAGCAGGACGAACAGGGCCGAGCAGTACTTC. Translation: CASRTNRAEQYF.

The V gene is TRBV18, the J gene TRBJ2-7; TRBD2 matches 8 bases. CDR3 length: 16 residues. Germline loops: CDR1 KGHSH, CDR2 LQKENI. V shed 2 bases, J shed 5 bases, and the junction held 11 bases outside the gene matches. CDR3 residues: CASSPGRGRPVDEQYF. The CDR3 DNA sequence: TGTGCCAGCTCACCAGGTCGCGGGAGGCCGGTGGACGAGCAGTACTTC.

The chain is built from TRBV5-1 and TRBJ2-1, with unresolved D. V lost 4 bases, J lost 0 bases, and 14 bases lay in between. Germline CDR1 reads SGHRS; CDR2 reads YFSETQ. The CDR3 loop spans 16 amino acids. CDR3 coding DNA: TGCGCCAGCAGCATGGGTAGACAAAGCTCCTACAATGAGCAGTTCTTC. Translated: CASSMGRQSSYNEQFF.

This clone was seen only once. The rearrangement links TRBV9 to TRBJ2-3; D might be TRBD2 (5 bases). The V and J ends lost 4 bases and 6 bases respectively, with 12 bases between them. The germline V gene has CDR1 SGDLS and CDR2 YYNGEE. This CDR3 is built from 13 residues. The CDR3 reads CASSLFPGDTQYF. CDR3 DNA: TGTGCCAGCAGCTTGTTTCCGGGGGATACGCAGTATTTT.

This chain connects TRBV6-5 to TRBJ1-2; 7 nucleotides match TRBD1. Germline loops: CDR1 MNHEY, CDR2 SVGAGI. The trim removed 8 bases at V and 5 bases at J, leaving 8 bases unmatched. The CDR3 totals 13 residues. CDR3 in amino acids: CASRSGTAYGYTF. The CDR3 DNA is TGTGCCAGCCGTTCAGGGACAGCTTATGGCTACACCTTC.

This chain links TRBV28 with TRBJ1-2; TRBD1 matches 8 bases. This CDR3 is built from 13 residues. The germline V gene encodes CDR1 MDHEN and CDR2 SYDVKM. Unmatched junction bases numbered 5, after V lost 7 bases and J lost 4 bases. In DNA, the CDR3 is TGTGCCAGCATTATACAGGGGGGCTATGGCTACACCTTC. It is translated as CASIIQGGYGYTF.

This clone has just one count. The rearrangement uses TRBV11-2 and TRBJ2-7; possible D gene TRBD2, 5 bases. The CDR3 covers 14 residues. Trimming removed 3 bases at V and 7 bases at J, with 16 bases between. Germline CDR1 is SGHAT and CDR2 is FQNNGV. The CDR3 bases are TGTGCCAGCAGCTTCCCTGGACTGGCTACGGAGCAGTACTTC. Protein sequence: CASSFPGLATEQYF.